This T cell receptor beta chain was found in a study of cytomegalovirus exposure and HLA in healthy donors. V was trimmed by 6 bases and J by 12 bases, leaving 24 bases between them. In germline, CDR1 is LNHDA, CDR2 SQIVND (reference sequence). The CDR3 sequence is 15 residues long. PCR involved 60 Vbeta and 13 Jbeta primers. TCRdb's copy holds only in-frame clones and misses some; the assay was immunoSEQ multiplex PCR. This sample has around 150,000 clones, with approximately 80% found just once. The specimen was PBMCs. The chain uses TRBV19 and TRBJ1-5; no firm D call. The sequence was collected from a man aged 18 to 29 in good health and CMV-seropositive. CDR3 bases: TGTGCCAGTAGCTCGTATACCGACATCAAAGCGGGCCAGCATTTT. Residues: CASSSYTDIKAGQHF.